In this sample, the clone carrying this TCR beta chain turned up a few times. Its antigen is as yet unknown. The PCR used 60 Vbeta and 13 Jbeta primers. TCRdb keeps only in-frame clones here, not all; method: immunoSEQ multiplex PCR. Of about 130,000 clones listed, about 82% are singletons. This sample was included in a study of cytomegalovirus exposure and HLA in healthy donors. Findings of the study overall: In a later analysis, a missense DCLRE1C variant was linked to TCR beta V- and J-gene trimming. Certain sequence variants were highly shared and formed a cluster, and this cluster was likely a sequencing artifact.

Trimming pared 6 bases from V and 4 bases from J, leaving 15 bases between. Germline-derived CDR1 and CDR2 are MRHNA and SNTAGT. The CDR3 runs 14 residues. The sequencing sample was made of PBMCs. The chain uses TRBV6-4 and TRBJ1-1; tentatively, D is TRBD1 (6 bases). This clonotype originated in a boy under 18 in good health and CMV-seronegative. The CDR3 here is CASSTGYLSTEAFF. The CDR3 DNA is TGTGCCAGCAGCACAGGGTATTTGAGCACTGAAGCTTTCTTT.